This T cell receptor (beta chain) was sequenced for a study of patients and donors after allogeneic stem cell transplantation (dated by TCRdb to the early 2020s). Concerning this clonotype: What antigen it recognizes has not been identified. Base qualities are not provided; no much larger clone lies one nucleotide away.

Via the germline V gene, CDR1 is MNHEY and CDR2 SVGEGT. There are 12 amino acids in the CDR3, from cysteine to phenylalanine inclusive. The CDR3 DNA has 36 bases and is translated from base 1. Deletion took 5 bases off V and 7 bases off J, with a span of 6 bases between the germline ends. The library was obtained by RT-PCR. Instrument on record: NextSeq 550. TCRdb itself trimmed the public reads at Q25 with fastp, ran MiXCR and retained productive beta chains. Rows are combined by CDR3 protein, so each entry shows the most common genes and DNA. The sample has hundreds of thousands of distinct CDR3 sequences on record, around two fifths of them singletons. The ten largest clones take up 11% of the sample.

In this chain, TRBV6-2 or TRBV6-3 is recombined with TRBJ1-6; no D gene call is confident. Sequencing was carried out using blood, either unsorted or a sorted T cell fraction (not recorded which). The source is a human donor who was either an allogeneic HSCT recipient or a stem cell or donor lymphocyte infusion donor (not recorded which). It is not recorded whose cells these are; they may come from a transplant donor. The DNA sequence follows: TGTGCCAGCAGTCGACCCAATTCACCCCTCCACTTT. This yields the protein CASSRPNSPLHF.